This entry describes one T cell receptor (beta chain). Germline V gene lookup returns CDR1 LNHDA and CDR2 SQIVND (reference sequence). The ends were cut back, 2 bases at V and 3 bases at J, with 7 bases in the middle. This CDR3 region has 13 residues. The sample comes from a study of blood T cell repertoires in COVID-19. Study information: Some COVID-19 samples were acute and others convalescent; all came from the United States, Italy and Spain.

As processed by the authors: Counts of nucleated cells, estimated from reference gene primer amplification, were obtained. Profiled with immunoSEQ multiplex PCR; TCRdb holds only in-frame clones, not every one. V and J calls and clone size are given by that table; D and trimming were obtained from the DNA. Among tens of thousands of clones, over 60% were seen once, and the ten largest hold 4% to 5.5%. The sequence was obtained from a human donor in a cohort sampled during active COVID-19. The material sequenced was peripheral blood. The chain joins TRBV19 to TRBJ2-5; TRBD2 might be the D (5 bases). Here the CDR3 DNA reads TGTGCCAGTAGTATACCGGGGAAAGAGACCCAGTACTTC. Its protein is CASSIPGKETQYF.